These 3 T cell receptor beta chains share one sample of origin, sequenced in a study of T cells after somatic rescue of genetic block. Data came from immunoSEQ multiplex PCR; TCRdb stores just in-frame clones and leaves some out. The table has about 63,000 clones, 92% seen once. Material: peripheral blood mononuclear cells (PBMCs). Every receptor here comes from a man between 40 and 49 years old.

This clone was counted only a few times. The rearrangement uses TRBV11-2 and TRBJ2-7; D not certain. The V end was cut by 0 bases, the J end by 3 bases, with 9 bases between. Germline V CDR1 and CDR2: SGHAT, FQNNGV. The CDR3 has 14 residues. This chain's CDR3 is CASSLEDSYYEQYF. The CDR3 DNA reads as TGTGCCAGCAGCTTAGAAGACTCTTACTACGAGCAGTACTTC.

The chain joins TRBV5-1 to TRBJ2-6; 12 nucleotides agree with TRBD2. CDR1 is SGHRS, CDR2 YFSETQ, per germline. V shed 0 bases, J shed 2 bases, and the junction held 0 bases outside the gene matches. The CDR3 has 17 residues. The CDR3 DNA reads TGCGCCAGCAGCTTGGGACTAGCGGGAGCTGGGGCCAACGTCCTGACTTTC. Amino acid sequence: CASSLGLAGAGANVLTF.

The chain combines TRBV5-1 with TRBJ2-7, with D possibly matching TRBD2 (6 bases). V was shortened by 4 bases and J by 1 base, with 12 bases between the two germline ends. Germline CDR1 is SGHRS and CDR2 is YFSETQ. The CDR3 runs 14 residues. The chain's CDR3 is CASSPGTPSYEQYF. For the CDR3, the DNA is TGCGCCAGCAGCCCCGGGACTCCTTCCTACGAGCAGTACTTC.